This T cell receptor beta chain was observed in a study of identifying expanded T cells in peripheral blood. Method: immunoSEQ multiplex PCR; TCRdb's copy keeps in-frame clones and lacks some. The sample lists more than 75,000 clones, roughly 86% occurring once. Looked up from germline, CDR1 is SGHTA and CDR2 is FQGNSA. The CDR3 sequence is 14 residues long. The V end lost 0 bases, the J end lost 6 bases, and 9 bases lay between the germline ends. Collection occurred without any documented infections or immune events in donors. General study findings and limits: Technical replicates showed around 1.3 changed clones; approximately 2 weeks about 16; four weeks 19. Across healthy donors, higher total template counts meant significantly greater approximately two-week count variance.

On this clone: Its cognate antigen is unknown.

This chain connects TRBV7-2 to TRBJ2-1; the D is unclear. This TCR was sampled from a person aged 18 to 75 in good health. The sequenced sample consisted of blood. CDR3 DNA sequence: TGTGCCAGCAGCTTAGCCCGCTCCACCAATGAGCAGTTCTTC. This sequence encodes CASSLARSTNEQFF.